This section outlines one TCR beta chain sequence together with its context. Germline assignment: CDR1 MNHNS and CDR2 SASEGT. The CDR3 contains 16 residues. V was trimmed by 0 bases and J by 0 bases, leaving 11 bases between them. This sample was included in a study of blood T cell repertoires in COVID-19. Whole-study context: Sources were T cells, B-cell-depleted T cells, or PBMCs; the material itself was cDNA or gDNA.

All enrollees were about 18 to 89 years old and from roughly 22 US areas. Cohort 3 recovery required two negative PCRs, clearance, or symptom resolution. Sequencing used immunoSEQ multiplex PCR; TCRdb keeps in-frame clones, though not all of them. This sample has approximately 300,000 clones, with under 90% found just once. The TCR sequence derives from a woman younger than 30 who had recovered from COVID-19. The rearrangement joins TRBV6-1 to TRBJ1-2; tentatively, D is TRBD1 (6 bases). Sequenced input: PBMCs or T cells enriched from blood (not recorded which). This CDR3 reads CASSEAGALPNYGYTF. The CDR3 bases are TGTGCCAGCAGTGAAGCGGGGGCTCTCCCTAACTATGGCTACACCTTC.